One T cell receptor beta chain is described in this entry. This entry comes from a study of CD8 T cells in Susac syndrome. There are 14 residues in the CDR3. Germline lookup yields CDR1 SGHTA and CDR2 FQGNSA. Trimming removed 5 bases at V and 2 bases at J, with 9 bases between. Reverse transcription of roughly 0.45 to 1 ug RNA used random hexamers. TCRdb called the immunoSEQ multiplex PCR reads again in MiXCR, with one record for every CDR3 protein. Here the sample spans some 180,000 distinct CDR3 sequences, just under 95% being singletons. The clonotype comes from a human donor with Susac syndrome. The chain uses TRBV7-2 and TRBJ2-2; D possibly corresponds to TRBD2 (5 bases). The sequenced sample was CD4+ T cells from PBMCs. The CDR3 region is CASSRTVNTGELFF. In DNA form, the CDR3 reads TGTGCCAGCAGCCGGACTGTAAACACCGGGGAGCTGTTTTTT. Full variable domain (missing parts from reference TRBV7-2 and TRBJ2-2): GAGVSQSPSNKVTEKGKDVELRCDPISGHTALYWYRQSLGQGLEFLIYFQGNSAPDKSGLPSDRFSAERTGGSVSTLTIQRTQQEDSAVYLCASSRTVNTGELFFGEGSRLTVL.